The 12 T cell receptor beta chains below were found in one sample sequenced in a study of T cell responses to AZD1222 COVID-19 vaccine. The protocol was immunoSEQ multiplex PCR, while the TCRdb copy is restricted to in-frame clones and leaves out a portion. The sample lists some 200,000 clones; more than 75% were seen once. The sequencing used peripheral blood, collected on day 0 of AZD1222 vaccination. The receptors stem from an adult in good health.

The chain couples TRBV4-2 to TRBJ2-7; the match to TRBD2 covers 10 bases. Trimming at V came to 2 bases and at J to 0 bases, leaving 13 bases not matched to a gene. This CDR3 has 19 residues. The V gene's germline CDR1 is LGHNA and CDR2 YNFKEQ. CDR3 region: CASSQYRLAGATSSYEQYF. As DNA, the CDR3 is TGTGCCAGCAGCCAATATAGGCTAGCGGGGGCCACGAGCTCCTACGAGCAGTACTTC.

The V call is TRBV4-3, the J call TRBJ1-1, with D unresolved. Per germline, CDR1 LGHNA and CDR2 YSLEER. Trimming removed 1 base from V and 1 base from J, with 4 bases in between. The CDR3 is 13 amino acids. The CDR3 DNA reads TGCGCCAGCAGCCAAGCCCCGAACACTGAAGCTTTCTTT. Translation gives CASSQAPNTEAFF.

This chain connects TRBV10-3 to TRBJ2-1; D is unresolved. Per germline, CDR1 ENHRY and CDR2 SYGVKD. V was cut by 0 bases and J by 15 bases, with 9 bases left in between. This CDR3 is built from 11 residues. CDR3 residues: CAISESGELFF. CDR3 nucleotides: TGTGCCATCAGTGAGTCTGGGGAACTGTTCTTC.

The chain uses TRBV29-1 and TRBJ1-1; no reliable D call. Looked up from germline, CDR1 is SQVTM and CDR2 is ANQGSEA. This CDR3 is 13 amino acids long. The V and J ends lost 0 bases and 1 base respectively, with 6 bases between them. This CDR3 is CSVEDGQNTEAFF. The DNA of the CDR3 is TGCAGCGTTGAAGATGGGCAGAACACTGAAGCTTTCTTT.

V usage is TRBV7-9 and J usage is TRBJ1-1; 10 bases match TRBD1. The CDR3 runs 15 residues. Germline V gene lookup returns CDR1 SEHNR and CDR2 FQNEAQ (reference sequence). V shed 1 base and J 6 bases; nucleotides not matched to a gene: 5. The CDR3 protein is CASSLGTGGRAEAFF. The CDR3, as DNA: TGTGCCAGCAGCTTAGGGACAGGGGGTAGGGCTGAAGCTTTCTTT.

This rearrangement joins TRBV12-5 to TRBJ1-5; maybe TRBD1 (5 bases). Trimming cost V 0 bases and J 0 bases, with 21 bases left between them. Germline V CDR1 and CDR2: LGHNT, FRNRAP. The CDR3 has 20 residues. The CDR3 is CASGLVVGGKRGLSNQPQHF. CDR3 in DNA: TGTGCTAGTGGTTTGGTAGTTGGGGGAAAGAGAGGTCTTAGCAATCAGCCCCAGCATTTT.

The chain joins TRBV6-1 to TRBJ1-6, with D possibly matching TRBD1 (6 bases). Trimming stripped 2 bases from V and 8 bases from J, with 16 bases between. Germline V CDR1 and CDR2: MNHNS, SASEGT. This CDR3 has 16 amino acids. CDR3 loop: CASSEPAGGGDSPLHF. CDR3 nucleotides: TGTGCCAGCAGTGAACCAGCTGGAGGGGGAGATTCACCCCTCCACTTT.

The rearrangement links TRBV19 to TRBJ2-7; 10 bases are shared with TRBD1. The CDR3 has 15 residues. Germline CDR1 and CDR2: LNHDA and SQIVND (reference sequence). After removal of 4 bases from V and 6 bases from J, the junction contained 9 bases not matched to a gene. CDR3 sequence (DNA): TGTGCCAGTAGTACCCACGGGACAGGGGCTATCGAGCAGTACTTC. Residues: CASSTHGTGAIEQYF.

This clone was recorded once. This sequence joins TRBV10-3 and TRBJ2-3, with 9 bases identical to TRBD2. The CDR3 sequence is 15 residues long. V was clipped by 2 bases and J by 3 bases; unmatched bases: 3. CDR1 and CDR2 (germline): ENHRY, SYGVKD. The DNA of the CDR3 is TGTGCCATCAGTGAGGCTAGCGGGGTAACAGATACGCAGTATTTT. It specifies CAISEASGVTDTQYF.

This clone was picked up a small number of times. The chain links TRBV2 to TRBJ1-2; D gene uncertain. The germline V gene has CDR1 SNHLY and CDR2 FYNNEI. Between the trimmed V and J ends, which lost 8 bases and 5 bases, there was a span of 9 bases. The CDR3 covers 11 residues. CDR3 loop: CASRWSYGYTF. The DNA for the CDR3 is TGTGCCAGCCGGTGGTCGTATGGCTACACCTTC.

CDR3 sequence reads: CASSLAPVNEQYF. In DNA, the CDR3 is TGTGCCAGCAGCTTGGCCCCGGTAAACGAGCAGTACTTC. The rearrangement joins TRBV5-4 to TRBJ2-7; D remains ambiguous. V was shortened by 0 bases and J by 5 bases, with 9 bases between the two germline ends. The CDR3 runs 13 residues. The V gene's germline CDR1 is SGHNT and CDR2 YYREEE (reference sequence).

The chain is built from TRBV14 and TRBJ1-6; 7 bases align to TRBD1. The V gene end was trimmed by 1 base and the J gene end by 11 bases; junction bases not matched to a gene: 11. The CDR3 length is 16 residues. CDR1 and CDR2 from the germline V gene are SGHDN and FVKESK. The CDR3 bases are TGTGCCAGCAGCCAAGGGTACAGGGGAAAGTTTCCACCCCTCCACTTT. Amino acid sequence: CASSQGYRGKFPPLHF.